This TCR delta chain was recorded in a study of Vδ1+ human thymocytes. Whole-study results and caveats: Around 20% of thymic delta-chain sequences were Vdelta2, with few Vdelta3, unlike blood Vdelta1+ controls. Thymic TRG and TRD repertoires appeared highly polyclonal. TRD repertoires were essentially private, unlike widely shared TRG clonotypes.

Alphabeta T cells were depleted, then CD3+ Vdelta1+ Vdelta2- thymocytes were FACS-sorted. Purity of the sorted Vdelta1+ thymocytes ranged from 98% to 99.6%. CDR1 and CDR2 from the germline V gene are TSWWSYY and QGS. The CDR3 loop spans 15 amino acids. The junction had 9 bases not matched to a gene; V was cut back by 2 bases and J by 7 bases. Extracted RNA was reverse transcribed into cDNA. Pooled V-gene forward primers with one constant-region reverse primer generated the CDR3 amplicons by multiplex PCR. TCRdb reran clone calling via CATT on the multiplex PCR reads. The sample has about 75,000 delta-chain clones, 30% to 45% seen once. On this clone itself: Its antigen is currently unknown.

This chain uses TRDV1 with TRDJ1; TRDD3 agrees at 8 bases. The specimen was Vdelta1+ gamma-delta thymocytes from the thymus. Specified subset: FACS-sorted CD3+ TCRalphabeta- TCRVdelta1+ TCRVdelta2- thymocytes. This clonotype originated in a boy less than two years old who had congenital heart surgery. The CDR3 sequence: CALGEGSSGGGKLIF. The CDR3 DNA follows: TGTGCTCTTGGGGAAGGATCCTCTGGGGGAGGTAAACTCATCTTT.